A selection of T cell receptor beta chains follows, all from one sample in a study of OX40 agonist ivuxolimab in advanced cancers. Produced via immunoSEQ multiplex PCR; TCRdb's table is partial and in-frame only. The profile shows about 50,000 clones, around nine tenths of them singletons. The sequenced sample was CD4+ or CD8+ T cells sorted from blood, obtained in a trial of the OX40 agonist ivuxolimab. The source is an adult with an advanced solid tumor such as melanoma, head and neck, liver or kidney cancer. CDR3s include the opening cysteine and the closing phenylalanine or tryptophan. D genes are given only for firm matches. Some rows mark clone size as missing; the rest say once, few, many or name a class of expanded clone.

D gene: NA; J gene: TRBJ1-6; clone size: NA; V gene: TRBV7-9; CDR3 length: 14; CDR3 DNA: TGTGCCAGCAGCTTAGGGACAGTTAATTCACCCCTCCACTTT; CDR3 protein: CASSLGTVNSPLHF
D gene: TRBD1; J gene: TRBJ2-1; clone size: NA; V gene: TRBV5-1; CDR3 length: 14; CDR3 DNA: TGCGCCAGCAGCTTGGTGGTCAGGGGGCAAGAGCAGTTCTTC; CDR3 protein: CASSLVVRGQEQFF
D gene: NA; J gene: TRBJ2-1; clone size: NA; V gene: TRBV11-1; CDR3 length: 13; CDR3 DNA: TGTGCCAGCAGCTTAGTGACTACCGGTGAGCAGTTCTTC; CDR3 protein: CASSLVTTGEQFF
D gene: NA; J gene: TRBJ2-7; clone size: NA; V gene: TRBV7-3; CDR3 length: 18; CDR3 DNA: TGTGCCAGCAGCTTAGAGTATAAGAGCGGGTGCAGCTCCTACGAGCAGTACTTC; CDR3 protein: CASSLEYKSGCSSYEQYF
D gene: TRBD1; J gene: TRBJ1-6; clone size: NA; V gene: TRBV6-5; CDR3 length: 15; CDR3 DNA: TGTGCCAGCAGCCCCCGTGGGACAGGGGCATCACCCCTCCACTTT; CDR3 protein: CASSPRGTGASPLHF
D gene: TRBD2; J gene: TRBJ2-7; clone size: once; V gene: TRBV10-2; CDR3 length: 13; CDR3 DNA: TGCGCCAGCAGTGGAGGGAGGGTAGGGGAGCAGTACTTC; CDR3 protein: CASSGGRVGEQYF
D gene: TRBD1; J gene: TRBJ2-6; clone size: NA; V gene: TRBV5-1; CDR3 length: 15; CDR3 DNA: TGCGCCAGCAGCTTAGAACAGGGGGCGACCAACGTCCTGACTTTC; CDR3 protein: CASSLEQGATNVLTF
D gene: NA; J gene: TRBJ1-3; clone size: NA; V gene: TRBV30; CDR3 length: 14; CDR3 DNA: TGTGCCTGGAACGGTCTAGGGCCTGGAAACACCATATATTTT; CDR3 protein: CAWNGLGPGNTIYF
D gene: NA; J gene: TRBJ2-1; clone size: once; V gene: TRBV19; CDR3 length: 15; CDR3 DNA: TGTGCCAGTAGTAGGACGGGTAGCTCCTACAATGAGCAGTTCTTC; CDR3 protein: CASSRTGSSYNEQFF
D gene: NA; J gene: TRBJ1-6; clone size: NA; V gene: TRBV4-1; CDR3 length: 17; CDR3 DNA: TGCGCCAGCAGCCAAGATAGTTGGGGGGCGCAGGATTCACCCCTCCACTTT; CDR3 protein: CASSQDSWGAQDSPLHF
D gene: NA; J gene: TRBJ1-1; clone size: few; V gene: TRBV4-1; CDR3 length: 11; CDR3 DNA: TGCGCCAGCAGCCAAGATGGCGCCTCAGTTTTT; CDR3 protein: CASSQDGASVF
D gene: NA; J gene: TRBJ1-5; clone size: NA; V gene: TRBV6-1; CDR3 length: 14; CDR3 DNA: TGTGCCAGCAGTGACTTGGGGAGGCTAGCTGGATGGCATTTT; CDR3 protein: CASSDLGRLAGWHF
D gene: NA; J gene: TRBJ2-3; clone size: few; V gene: TRBV5-1; CDR3 length: 16; CDR3 DNA: TGCGCCAGCAGCGGATTACGAGGGGCCGGCACAGATACGCAGTATTTT; CDR3 protein: CASSGLRGAGTDTQYF
D gene: NA; J gene: TRBJ2-5; clone size: NA; V gene: TRBV5-1; CDR3 length: 14; CDR3 DNA: TGCGCCAGCAGCTTGGGGTCAGGGGTAGAGACCCAGTACTTC; CDR3 protein: CASSLGSGVETQYF
D gene: TRBD1; J gene: TRBJ2-7; clone size: NA; V gene: TRBV5-4; CDR3 length: 14; CDR3 DNA: TGTGCCAGCAGCCTGGGACAGGGTCGCTACGAGCAGTACTTC; CDR3 protein: CASSLGQGRYEQYF
D gene: NA; J gene: TRBJ2-7; clone size: NA; V gene: TRBV5-1; CDR3 length: 15; CDR3 DNA: TGCGCCAGCCGTCTCATACCTGGGATGGGGATCGAGCAGTACTTC; CDR3 protein: CASRLIPGMGIEQYF
D gene: TRBD1; J gene: TRBJ1-3; clone size: NA; V gene: TRBV30; CDR3 length: 14; CDR3 DNA: TGTGCCTGGAGTGTACGAGGGGACAGGGGCGCCATATATTTT; CDR3 protein: CAWSVRGDRGAIYF
D gene: TRBD2; J gene: TRBJ2-5; clone size: NA; V gene: TRBV9; CDR3 length: 16; CDR3 DNA: TGTGCCAGCAGCGTAAGCCTAGCGGGAGGGGGACAGACCCAGTACTTC; CDR3 protein: CASSVSLAGGGQTQYF
D gene: NA; J gene: TRBJ2-4; clone size: once; V gene: TRBV18; CDR3 length: 14; CDR3 DNA: TGTGCCAGCTCTCCCGGGACAGCCAAAAACATTCAGTACTTC; CDR3 protein: CASSPGTAKNIQYF
D gene: NA; J gene: TRBJ1-2; clone size: NA; V gene: TRBV29-1; CDR3 length: 13; CDR3 DNA: TGCAGCGTTGAAAGGGCCAGGGCCCATGGCTACACCTTC; CDR3 protein: CSVERARAHGYTF
D gene: NA; J gene: TRBJ1-5; clone size: NA; V gene: TRBV28; CDR3 length: 12; CDR3 DNA: TGTGCCAGCAGTTATGGGGAAAAGCCCCAGCATTTT; CDR3 protein: CASSYGEKPQHF
D gene: NA; J gene: TRBJ2-2; clone size: NA; V gene: TRBV7-2; CDR3 length: 15; CDR3 DNA: TGTGCCAGCAGCTTAAGAAGGATTAACACCGGGGAGCTGTTTTTT; CDR3 protein: CASSLRRINTGELFF
D gene: NA; J gene: TRBJ1-1; clone size: NA; V gene: TRBV6-5; CDR3 length: 14; CDR3 DNA: TGTGCCAGCAGTTATTCGCAGGGTATCACTGAAGCTTTCTTT; CDR3 protein: CASSYSQGITEAFF
D gene: NA; J gene: TRBJ1-1; clone size: NA; V gene: TRBV5-1; CDR3 length: 15; CDR3 DNA: TGCGCCAGCAGCTTGGGGCAGGGTCGGACCACTGAAGCTTTCTTT; CDR3 protein: CASSLGQGRTTEAFF
D gene: NA; J gene: TRBJ1-4; clone size: NA; V gene: TRBV7-2; CDR3 length: 15; CDR3 DNA: TGTGCCAGCAGCCCCTCGTCCGCAACTAATGAAAAACTGTTTTTT; CDR3 protein: CASSPSSATNEKLFF
D gene: NA; J gene: TRBJ2-2; clone size: once; V gene: TRBV27; CDR3 length: 16; CDR3 DNA: TGTGCCAGCAGTACCTTAGTTGCGGCGAACACCGGGGAGCTGTTTTTT; CDR3 protein: CASSTLVAANTGELFF
D gene: TRBD1; J gene: TRBJ1-1; clone size: few; V gene: TRBV11-3; CDR3 length: 14; CDR3 DNA: TGTGCCAGCAGGCGGGACAGGTGGGACACTGAAGCTTTCTTT; CDR3 protein: CASRRDRWDTEAFF
D gene: TRBD2; J gene: TRBJ2-3; clone size: NA; V gene: TRBV11-2; CDR3 length: 19; CDR3 DNA: TGTGCCAGCAGCTTAGGAACCTGGCTTGCTAGCGGGAGCACAGATACGCAGTATTTT; CDR3 protein: CASSLGTWLASGSTDTQYF
D gene: TRBD1; J gene: TRBJ2-7; clone size: NA; V gene: TRBV5-6; CDR3 length: 15; CDR3 DNA: TGTGCCAGCAGCGGGCGGGGACAGGGTGGCTACGAGCAGTACTTC; CDR3 protein: CASSGRGQGGYEQYF
D gene: TRBD1; J gene: TRBJ1-2; clone size: NA; V gene: TRBV10-3; CDR3 length: 15; CDR3 DNA: TGTGCCATCAGTGTGGGACAGGGGACCTACTATGGCTACACCTTC; CDR3 protein: CAISVGQGTYYGYTF
D gene: NA; J gene: TRBJ2-5; clone size: once; V gene: TRBV5-6; CDR3 length: 17; CDR3 DNA: TGTGCCAGCAGCCGCCTGAGGCGAGCCCAGACTCAAGAGACCCAGTACTTC; CDR3 protein: CASSRLRRAQTQETQYF
D gene: TRBD1; J gene: TRBJ2-7; clone size: NA; V gene: TRBV6-1; CDR3 length: 14; CDR3 DNA: TGTGCCAGCAGGTGGGACAGGGGATCCTACGAGCAGTACTTC; CDR3 protein: CASRWDRGSYEQYF
D gene: NA; J gene: TRBJ2-7; clone size: NA; V gene: TRBV19; CDR3 length: 14; CDR3 DNA: TGTGCCAGCACGCGGAGTTGGGGTAGCAACGAGCAGTACTTC; CDR3 protein: CASTRSWGSNEQYF
D gene: NA; J gene: TRBJ1-4; clone size: NA; V gene: TRBV27; CDR3 length: 18; CDR3 DNA: TGTGCCAGCAGTTTAGGAGACCCCAGGACCACAACTAATGAAAAACTGTTTTTT; CDR3 protein: CASSLGDPRTTTNEKLFF
D gene: TRBD1; J gene: TRBJ2-1; clone size: NA; V gene: TRBV2; CDR3 length: 15; CDR3 DNA: TGTGCCAGCAGGTCGGACAGGGGATCCTACAATGAGCAGTTCTTC; CDR3 protein: CASRSDRGSYNEQFF
D gene: NA; J gene: TRBJ1-4; clone size: NA; V gene: TRBV6-5; CDR3 length: 15; CDR3 DNA: TGTGCCAGCAGTTACGGTGGGGACGGGGGTGAAAAACTGTTTTTT; CDR3 protein: CASSYGGDGGEKLFF
D gene: NA; J gene: TRBJ1-2; clone size: NA; V gene: TRBV19; CDR3 length: 13; CDR3 DNA: TGTGCCACCCGAAGGGCAGGAGATTATGGCTACACCTTC; CDR3 protein: CATRRAGDYGYTF
D gene: TRBD1; J gene: TRBJ2-1; clone size: NA; V gene: TRBV18; CDR3 length: 12; CDR3 DNA: TGTGCCAGCTCATGGACAGGCAATGAGCAGTTCTTC; CDR3 protein: CASSWTGNEQFF
D gene: NA; J gene: TRBJ1-5; clone size: NA; V gene: TRBV9; CDR3 length: 14; CDR3 DNA: TGTGCCAGCAGCGCTGACGCACGCAATCAGCCCCAGCATTTT; CDR3 protein: CASSADARNQPQHF
D gene: NA; J gene: TRBJ2-1; clone size: NA; V gene: TRBV7-2; CDR3 length: 14; CDR3 DNA: TGTGCCAGCGGGCTCGGGAGAGGCTACAATGAGCAGTTCTTC; CDR3 protein: CASGLGRGYNEQFF
D gene: NA; J gene: TRBJ2-3; clone size: NA; V gene: TRBV5-8; CDR3 length: 12; CDR3 DNA: TGTGCCAGCAGCTTGGGCGCAGATACGCAGTATTTT; CDR3 protein: CASSLGADTQYF
D gene: NA; J gene: TRBJ1-1; clone size: NA; V gene: TRBV5-1; CDR3 length: 13; CDR3 DNA: TGCGCCAGCAGCTTTATAGGGAACACTGAAGCTTTCTTT; CDR3 protein: CASSFIGNTEAFF
D gene: NA; J gene: TRBJ1-2; clone size: NA; V gene: TRBV11-1; CDR3 length: 13; CDR3 DNA: TGTGCCAGCAGCCCGGGGCCAGGAAAAGGCTACACCTTC; CDR3 protein: CASSPGPGKGYTF
D gene: TRBD1; J gene: TRBJ1-2; clone size: NA; V gene: TRBV6-5; CDR3 length: 15; CDR3 DNA: TGTGCCAGCCAAGTTAGGAGGGACAGCCTCTATGGCTACACCTTC; CDR3 protein: CASQVRRDSLYGYTF
D gene: NA; J gene: TRBJ2-3; clone size: NA; V gene: TRBV7-3; CDR3 length: 14; CDR3 DNA: TGTGCCAGCAGCTTACGGGGGGCATCAGATACGCAGTATTTT; CDR3 protein: CASSLRGASDTQYF
D gene: NA; J gene: TRBJ2-1; clone size: NA; V gene: TRBV5-4; CDR3 length: 15; CDR3 DNA: TGTGCCAGCAGCTTCGGACAGCCTCGCTACAATGAGCAGTTCTTC; CDR3 protein: CASSFGQPRYNEQFF
D gene: TRBD1; J gene: TRBJ1-4; clone size: NA; V gene: TRBV4-1; CDR3 length: 19; CDR3 DNA: TGCGCCAGCAGCCAAGATTGGGTGGACAGGGGCCAACTAAATGAAAAACTGTTTTTT; CDR3 protein: CASSQDWVDRGQLNEKLFF
D gene: TRBD2; J gene: TRBJ2-3; clone size: NA; V gene: TRBV6-4; CDR3 length: 14; CDR3 DNA: TGTGCCAGCAGTAAGTTAGCGGGAGCAGATACGCAGTATTTT; CDR3 protein: CASSKLAGADTQYF
D gene: TRBD2; J gene: TRBJ2-7; clone size: NA; V gene: TRBV5-8; CDR3 length: 16; CDR3 DNA: TGTGCCAGCTCCTCGGGGATACCGGGACTAGCGGACGAGCAGTACTTC; CDR3 protein: CASSSGIPGLADEQYF
D gene: NA; J gene: TRBJ2-7; clone size: NA; V gene: TRBV7-9; CDR3 length: 12; CDR3 DNA: TGTGCCAGCAGCAAACAGAGTTACGAGCAGTACTTC; CDR3 protein: CASSKQSYEQYF
D gene: NA; J gene: TRBJ2-7; clone size: NA; V gene: TRBV2; CDR3 length: 12; CDR3 DNA: TGTGCCAGCAGTGAGGCAGACTACGAGCAGTACTTC; CDR3 protein: CASSEADYEQYF
D gene: TRBD1; J gene: TRBJ2-1; clone size: NA; V gene: TRBV28; CDR3 length: 14; CDR3 DNA: TGTGCCAGCACCTTGACAGGGACCTACAATGAGCAGTTCTTC; CDR3 protein: CASTLTGTYNEQFF
D gene: NA; J gene: TRBJ2-1; clone size: NA; V gene: TRBV18; CDR3 length: 12; CDR3 DNA: TGTGCCAGCTCACGAACGGCATATGAGCAGTTCTTC; CDR3 protein: CASSRTAYEQFF
D gene: TRBD2; J gene: TRBJ2-7; clone size: NA; V gene: TRBV5-4; CDR3 length: 16; CDR3 DNA: TGTGCCAGCAGCGCGGGCGTAAGCGGGAATTACTACGAGCAGTACTTC; CDR3 protein: CASSAGVSGNYYEQYF